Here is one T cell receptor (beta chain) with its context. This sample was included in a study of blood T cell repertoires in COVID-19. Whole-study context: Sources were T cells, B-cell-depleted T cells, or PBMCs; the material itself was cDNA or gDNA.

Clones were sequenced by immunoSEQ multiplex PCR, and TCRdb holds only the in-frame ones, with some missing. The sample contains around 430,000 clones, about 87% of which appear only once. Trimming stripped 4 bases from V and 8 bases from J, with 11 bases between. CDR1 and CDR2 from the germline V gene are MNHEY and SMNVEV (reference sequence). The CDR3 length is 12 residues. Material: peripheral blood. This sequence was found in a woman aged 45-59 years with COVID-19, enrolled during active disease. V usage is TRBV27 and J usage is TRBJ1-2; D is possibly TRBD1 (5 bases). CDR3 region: CASSSRRDGYTF. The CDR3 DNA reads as TGTGCCAGCAGTTCTCGGAGGGACGGCTACACCTTC.